The source of this T cell receptor beta chain is a study of regulatory T cells in long-lasting Graves disease. This clonotype was picked up a small number of times. Stated time point: newly diagnosed GD, antithyroid drugs for less than 3 months. The TCR library was made from RNA extracted from PBMCs. CDR3 length equals 16 residues. The germline CDR1 and CDR2 sequences are SGHKS and YYEKEE (reference sequence). Arm-PCR of CDR3 regions with iRepertoire HTBI primers generated TCR beta libraries. MiXCR was run by TCRdb on the multiplex PCR reads, yielding one entry per CDR3 protein. This table has 680,000 or so distinct CDR3 sequences, about 16% appearing once. This same sample was also part of a study on T cells in Graves' hyperthyroidism and ophthalmopathy.

This chain connects TRBV5-5 to TRBJ2-3; 15 nucleotides align to TRBD2. The J call could be wrong; TRBJ2-5 is a better fit for the DNA end. Sequencing was performed on peripheral blood mononuclear cells (PBMCs), taken at new diagnosis, from a patient treated with antithyroid drugs. The TCR originated in a woman aged 30 to 39 with Graves disease. Written as DNA, the CDR3 is TGTGCCAGCTTAATGGAGGGGGGACTAGCGGGAGGCGCCCAGTACTTC. This encodes CASLMEGGLAGGAQYF.